This is a list of T cell receptor beta chains from one sample in a study of tumor-infiltrating lymphocytes in primary liver carcinoma. TCRdb reprocessed the multiplex PCR reads with MiXCR, giving one entry per CDR3 protein. The sample contains some 64,000 distinct CDR3 sequences, 71% of which appear only once. Sequenced input: liver tumor tissue from sampling region 4. All receptors derive from a man in his forties with primary liver carcinoma and hepatitis B virus infection. Both conserved end residues are part of each CDR3. Fields, in order: V gene, clone size, J gene, D gene, CDR3 length, CDR3 protein, CDR3 DNA. The D gene is left open where the match is weak. Some rows have no size entry. The others give once, few or many, or a class for an expanded clone.

TRBV12-5,few,TRBJ2-7,-,13,CASEGTDSYEQNF,TGTGCCAGTGAGGGGACCGATTCCTACGAGCAGAACTTC
TRBV19,-,TRBJ1-5,-,15,CPSTLNQYSNQPQHF,TGTCCCAGTACCTTGAACCAGTATAGCAATCAGCCCCAGCATTTT
TRBV29-1,medium-sized,TRBJ2-7,-,12,CSVRDDTMEQYF,TGCAGCGTACGGGACGACACGATGGAGCAGTACTTC
TRBV4-1,-,TRBJ2-1,-,15,CPSSQGSSSYNEQFF,TGCCCCAGCAGCCAAGGTTCTAGCTCCTACAATGAGCAGTTCTTC
TRBV6-1,many,TRBJ2-3,TRBD1,15,CASSGTGGFTDTQYF,TGTGCCAGCAGCGGGACAGGGGGTTTCACAGATACGCAGTATTTT
TRBV12-3/TRBV12-4,-,TRBJ2-1,TRBD2,18,CASSAQGGVAGDNNEQFF,TGTGCCAGCAGTGCCCAGGGAGGGGTAGCGGGAGACAACAATGAGCAGTTCTTC
TRBV11-2,many,TRBJ2-1,TRBD2,18,CASSFPRLAGEPYNEQFF,TGTGCCAGCAGCTTTCCTCGACTAGCGGGAGAACCCTACAATGAGCAGTTCTTC
TRBV4-2,-,TRBJ1-2,-,12,CASSVRADGYTF,TGTGCCAGCAGTGTTAGGGCAGACGGCTACACCTTC
TRBV11-2,-,TRBJ1-4,-,15,CTSSSDGFANEKLFF,TGTACAAGCAGCTCAGACGGGTTCGCTAATGAAAAACTGTTTTTT
TRBV28,-,TRBJ1-5,-,17,CASSSGIGYYSNQPQHF,TGTGCCAGCAGTTCCGGGATAGGATACTATAGCAATCAGCCCCAACATTTT
TRBV7-9,-,TRBJ2-7,TRBD2,18,CANNGGTSGNQRPYKQYF,TGTGCCAACAACGGCGGGACTAGCGGGAACCAGCGTCCCTACAAGCAGTACTTC
TRBV11-2,-,TRBJ2-5,TRBD1,16,CASSQTPGRGRETQNF,TGTGCCAGCAGCCAAACTCCCGGCAGGGGGAGAGAGACCCAGAACTTC
TRBV28,-,TRBJ1-1,-,11,CTSSFGGEAFF,TGTACCAGCAGTTTCGGGGGTGAAGCTTTCTTT
TRBV30,-,TRBJ2-3,TRBD2,14,CAWSRLAFTDTQYF,TGTGCCTGGAGCCGACTAGCGTTCACAGATACGCAGTATTTT
TRBV6-2/TRBV6-3,few,TRBJ2-3,TRBD2,15,CASSYSGRETGTQYF,TGTGCCAGCAGTTATAGCGGGAGGGAAACAGGTACGCAGTATTTT